This TCR beta chain comes out of a study of shared clonotypes between healthy human individuals. Study at large: In total, the donors were two women and a few men aged 18 to 49. Donors had three CD4 naive, three CD4 memory, two CD8 naive and one CD8 memory plate apiece. Study outcomes and limitations: Sharing of clonotypes among donors was expected to vary with sequencing depth.

For every subset, genomic DNA was evenly distributed across several immunoSEQ plates. Data came from immunoSEQ multiplex PCR; TCRdb stores just in-frame clones and leaves some out. The sample yields millions of clones, around 96% seen once. Regarding this clone: Its cognate antigen is unknown.

CD45RO-negative CD8 cells positively selected for CCR7 made up the naive population, which excluded terminally differentiated effector memory CD45RA+ cells. This receptor was identified in a man aged 18-30 years in good health. The sequenced sample was naive CD8+ T cells sorted from blood.

The CDR3 region has the DNA TGCGCCAGCCTCGAGGGGGTTGGTGCAGATACGCAGTATTTT. Amino acid sequence: CASLEGVGADTQYF. V and J are TRBV10-2 and TRBJ2-3, with D possibly being TRBD1 (6 bases). CDR1 and CDR2 (germline): WSHSY, SAAADI. Trimming shortened V by 8 bases and J by 4 bases, and 16 bases separated the two germline ends. The CDR3 has 14 residues.